This entry lists 9 T cell receptor beta chains sequenced from one sample in a study of cytomegalovirus exposure and HLA in healthy donors. The PCR contained 60 Vbeta and 13 Jbeta primers. Profiled with immunoSEQ multiplex PCR; TCRdb holds only in-frame clones, not every one. The data show around 150,000 clones, 80% seen once. Input material: PBMCs. The receptor set was obtained from a man aged 50 or older in good health and CMV-seronegative.

This rearrangement joins TRBV7-8 to TRBJ2-1; 12 nucleotides align to TRBD2. The CDR3 sequence is 15 residues long. V shed 5 bases and J 6 bases; nucleotides not matched to a gene: 5. The germline V gene encodes CDR1 SGHVS and CDR2 FQNEAQ. CDR3 DNA: TGTGCCAGCAGCGTCGGGACTAGCGGGTTCAATGAGCAGTTCTTC. Translation gives CASSVGTSGFNEQFF.

This chain uses TRBV6-5 with TRBJ2-1, with D unresolved. V was cut by 10 bases and J by 2 bases, with 12 bases left in between. The CDR3 length is 13 residues. CDR1 and CDR2 from the germline V gene are MNHEY and SVGAGI. The CDR3 is CATSSEAYNEQFF. Written as DNA, the CDR3 is TGTGCCACTTCCAGCGAGGCCTACAATGAGCAGTTCTTC.

J is TRBJ2-1 and V is TRBV29-1, with D possibly matching TRBD1 (5 bases). Germline CDR1 is SQVTM and CDR2 is ANQGSEA. The CDR3 has 13 amino acids. Trimming shortened V by 7 bases and J by 6 bases, and 16 bases separated the two germline ends. The CDR3 is CSGRPTVSNEQFF. CDR3 DNA sequence: TGCAGCGGCCGGCCGACAGTGTCCAATGAGCAGTTCTTC.

The chain joins TRBV5-1 to TRBJ2-3; TRBD2 agrees at 9 bases. The CDR3 consists of 16 residues. In germline, CDR1 is SGHRS, CDR2 YFSETQ. The trim removed 0 bases at V and 1 base at J, leaving 3 bases unmatched. The CDR3 loop is CASSLAASGGTDTQYF. In nucleotides, the CDR3 is TGCGCCAGCAGCTTGGCCGCTAGCGGGGGCACAGATACGCAGTATTTT.

The chain links TRBV18 to TRBJ1-2; 7 nucleotides match TRBD1. Trimming cost V 3 bases and J 8 bases; bases outside gene matches: 15. Looked up from germline, CDR1 is KGHSH and CDR2 is LQKENI. The CDR3 is made up of 16 amino acids. The CDR3 DNA reads TGTGCCAGCTCACCGGCGTACGGACAGGACCACGGGGGCTACACCTTC. Translated, it gives CASSPAYGQDHGGYTF.

The chain links TRBV2 to TRBJ2-3; no clear D. V lost 8 bases and J 7 bases, leaving 13 bases between the germline ends. Germline V gene lookup returns CDR1 SNHLY and CDR2 FYNNEI. This CDR3 has 12 residues. The DNA for the CDR3 is TGTGCCAGCGGAGCCTACGTAAATACGCAGTATTTT. Encoded protein: CASGAYVNTQYF.

The chain combines TRBV6-5 with TRBJ2-1; 12 bases are a match to TRBD2. There are 15 residues in the CDR3. The germline V gene has CDR1 MNHEY and CDR2 SVGAGI. The J segment lost 7 bases and the V segment lost 2 bases, leaving 3 bases of the junction unmatched. The CDR3 is CASSYTSGGSNEQFF. DNA of the CDR3: TGTGCCAGCAGTTACACTAGCGGGGGGTCTAATGAGCAGTTCTTC.

This chain connects TRBV7-6 to TRBJ1-1, with TRBD1 matching over 7 bases. V shed 7 bases and J 6 bases; nucleotides not matched to a gene: 14. Looked up from germline, CDR1 is SGHVS and CDR2 is FNYEAQ. The CDR3 runs 15 residues. This CDR3 is CASTPLWQGGAEAFF. The CDR3 DNA is TGTGCCAGCACCCCCCTCTGGCAGGGGGGTGCTGAAGCTTTCTTT.

In DNA form, the CDR3 reads TGTGCCAGCAGCTGGTCCGGGACAGGGCAAGAGACCCAGTACTTC. Protein product: CASSWSGTGQETQYF. This rearrangement joins TRBV7-2 to TRBJ2-5; 9 bases align to TRBD1. Germline loops: CDR1 SGHTA, CDR2 FQGNSA. The CDR3 has 15 residues. With 4 bases clipped from V and 2 bases from J, the junction kept 5 bases outside the gene matches. The variable domain in full, with the rest retrieved from reference TRBV7-2 and TRBJ2-5, is GAGVSQSPSNKVTEKGKDVELRCDPISGHTALYWYRQSLGQGLEFLIYFQGNSAPDKSGLPSDRFSAERTGGSVSTLTIQRTQQEDSAVYLCASSWSGTGQETQYFGPGTRLLVL.